This entry features one TCR beta chain sequence. Its antigen remains undetermined. No clone much larger than this one lies a single base away; base qualities are absent. The sample is drawn from a study of blood T cells in healthy people across ages (dated by TCRdb to 2015 to 2017). As for the study more broadly: In model experiments, template switching captured roughly one uniquely barcoded TCR beta cDNA molecule for every two T cells. The study measured age-related changes in TCR beta repertoire diversity using deep sequencing normalized with unique cDNA molecular identifiers. Donors were grouped into four age groups: young (average roughly 16 years), middle-aged (less than 40), aged (around 60) and long-lived (approximately 82). To avoid experimental bias, donors of different ages were distributed randomly across sequencing lanes. The study analyzed two additional independent replicas of 1 million unique cDNA reads from the same blood draw for two donors, one aged 18 to 30 and one aged 80 or older. The research as a whole found: Compared with the aged group, the long-lived group had more naive CD4+ T cells, fewer expanded clones and increased TCR diversity, a pattern suggesting age selection. Estimates of total diversity from one million sequenced T cells were regarded as lower bounds and underestimates. As age increased, observed TCR beta diversity per million T cells dropped in a roughly linear way, and a significant reduction was already evident by age 40. Bulk unsorted PBMC profiling prevented conclusive comparison of naive and antigen-experienced compartments. The percentage of naive T cells measured by flow cytometry correlated strongly with observed TCR beta diversity. The CMV infection status of donors was not known, potentially confounding age-related changes in expanded clonotypes.

From cysteine to phenylalanine, the CDR3 is 15 amino acids long. CDR3 DNA is the only sequence kept; it has 45 bases, read in frame from the first base. V is clipped by 5 bases and J by 0 bases, and the sequence between their germline boundaries is 12 bases long. CDR1 and CDR2 are drawn from the germline V gene (reference sequence): MNHNY, SVGAGI. The donors were about 40 Caucasian individuals from Russia, aged roughly 6 to 100 years, who were systemically healthy. Each donor gave ten milliliters of peripheral blood, drawn into EDTA-treated Vacutainer tubes. Ficoll-Paque density-gradient centrifugation was used to isolate PBMCs, with at least 6 million obtained per sample. Trizol reagent was used to extract total RNA from PBMCs, with at least 5.5 micrograms per sample. Naive CD45RAhigh/CD27high T cell percentages were measured by flow cytometry on a PBMC aliquot from every donor. Libraries were prepared through 5' RACE. Sequenced using an Illumina HiSeq 2500. A second PCR of about 6 to 11 cycles was performed with a sample-barcoded 5' primer and a J-beta primer mix. Each TCR beta cDNA molecule received a unique molecular identifier from a template-switch 5' adaptor carrying 12 random nucleotides. At least 3 million CDR3-containing paired-end reads were obtained from each sample. All of the RNA was converted into first-strand cDNA using the Mint cDNA synthesis kit, with a TRBC-specific oligonucleotide serving as the primer. Following uracil-DNA glycosylase treatment, a first 18-cycle PCR with universal primers M1SS and BC2_uni_R was performed on all cDNA. The source study handled its data this way. For normalization, 1 million high-quality reads, each with a distinct molecular identifier, were randomly selected from each sample. Reads with shared molecular identifiers were discarded instead of being binned into consensus sequences. MiTCR, with a Q25 quality threshold and the strictest error-elimination algorithm, was used for CDR3 identification, clonotype clustering and error correction. Lower-bound total TCR beta diversity was estimated with a nonparametric unseen species model using Euler transformation. Through fastp at Q25 and MiXCR, TCRdb rebuilt clones from the public reads, retaining in-frame beta chains. A single entry per CDR3 protein holds the most common genes and DNA from its merged rows. The V and J calls and clone size come from TCRdb's table, not from the authors' own analysis. The sample contains around 1,600,000 distinct CDR3 sequences, 42% of them found a single time. Roughly 3.7% of the sample comes from the top ten.

Sequencing was done on a sample of blood. The source is a young woman in good health. The sequence links TRBV6-6 to TRBJ2-3; TRBD2 is possibly the D segment (5 matching bases). The sequence in DNA is TGTGCCAGCAGTAAGAAGCGGAGAAGCACAGATACGCAGTATTTT. Its coded protein is CASSKKRRSTDTQYF.